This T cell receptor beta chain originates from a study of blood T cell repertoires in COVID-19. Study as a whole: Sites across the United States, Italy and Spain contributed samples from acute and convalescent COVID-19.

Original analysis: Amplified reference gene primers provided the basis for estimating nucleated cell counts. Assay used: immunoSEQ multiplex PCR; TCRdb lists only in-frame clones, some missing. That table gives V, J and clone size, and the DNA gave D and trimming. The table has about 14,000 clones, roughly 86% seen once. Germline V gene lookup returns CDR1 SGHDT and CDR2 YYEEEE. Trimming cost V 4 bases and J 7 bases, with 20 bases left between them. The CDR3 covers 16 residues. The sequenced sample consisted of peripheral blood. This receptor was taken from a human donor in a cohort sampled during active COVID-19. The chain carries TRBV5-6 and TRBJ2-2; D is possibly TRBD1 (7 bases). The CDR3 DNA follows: TGTGCCAGCAGCCTCGGGACAGCTAGACTAGTCGGGGAGCTGTTTTTT. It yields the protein CASSLGTARLVGELFF.